The clone carrying this TCR beta chain appeared a few times. As yet, its antigen is unknown. The sample belongs to a study of blood T cells in healthy people across ages. Broader study findings: TCR beta diversity correlated strongly with naive T cell percentage. CMV status of donors was unknown, possibly confounding expanded clonotype changes. Age advanced and TCR beta diversity per million T cells fell, roughly linearly.

Through a sample-barcoded 5' primer and a J-beta primer mix, a second PCR was run for roughly 7 to 12 cycles. A single record per CDR3 protein comes from TCRdb applying MiXCR to the 5' RACE reads. The sample lists about 930,000 distinct CDR3 sequences, almost 30% occurring once. The same sample was also studied in work on T cells of mothers and their children.

The receptor was isolated from a woman in her forties in good health. What was sequenced was blood.

The CDR3 nucleotides are TGTGCCAGCAGTTTCGGGGACAGGGGGTACGAGCGGTACTTC. Amino acid sequence: CASSFGDRGYERYF. This rearrangement joins TRBV12-3 or TRBV12-4 to TRBJ2-5, with 11 positions matching TRBD1. The V segment lost 3 bases and the J segment 13 bases; nucleotides outside the gene matches: 10. The CDR3 spans 14 residues.